The text below deals with one T cell receptor beta chain. What this receptor recognizes is not known. No base quality values were provided; no much bigger clone lies one nucleotide off. The entry originates in a study of blood T cells in healthy people across ages (dated by TCRdb to between 2015 and 2016). A note on the overall study: In model experiments, roughly one uniquely barcoded TCR beta cDNA molecule per two T cells was captured by template switching. To avoid experimental bias, donors of different ages were spread randomly across the sequencing lanes. The donors were divided into four age groups: young (average around 16 years), middle-aged (roughly 40), aged (approximately 62) and long-lived (roughly 86). Two additional independent replicas of 1 million unique cDNA reads from the same blood draw were analyzed for two donors (one aged 18 to 30 and one aged 80 or older). To track age-related changes in TCR beta repertoire diversity, the study relied on deep sequencing normalized with unique cDNA molecular identifiers.

The donors were under 40 Caucasian individuals from Russia, aged roughly 6 to 90 years, who were systemically healthy. Around 10 milliliters of peripheral blood were collected from each donor into EDTA-treated Vacutainer tubes. Ficoll-Paque density-gradient centrifugation was used to isolate PBMCs, with at least 6 million per sample. Total RNA was extracted from PBMCs with Trizol reagent, with at least 6 micrograms obtained per sample. For every donor, flow cytometry on a PBMC aliquot measured the percentage of naive CD45RAhigh/CD27high T cells. What the work shows at the level of the full study, not this receptor alone: Compared with the aged group, the long-lived group had more naive CD4+ T cells, fewer expanded clones and increased TCR diversity, suggesting age selection. Conclusive comparison of naive and antigen-experienced compartments was prevented by the profiling of bulk unsorted PBMCs. Estimates of total diversity based on one million sequenced T cells were regarded as lower bounds and as underestimates. A strong correlation was found between observed TCR beta diversity and the percentage of naive T cells measured by flow cytometry. The CMV infection status of donors was not known, potentially confounding age-related changes in expanded clonotypes. As age increased, observed TCR beta diversity per million T cells dropped in a roughly linear way, and a significant reduction was already evident by age about 36.

Trimming costs V 3 bases and J 14 bases, and their ends lie 15 bases apart. The CDR3 spans 12 residues, from the cysteine through the phenylalanine. CDR3 DNA is the only sequence kept; it has 36 bases, read in frame from the first base. CDR1 and CDR2 (SGDLS, YYNGEE) derive from the germline V gene. The library came from 5' RACE. A second PCR of roughly 7 to 11 cycles was run with a J-beta primer mix and a sample-barcoded 5' primer. Each TCR beta cDNA molecule received a unique molecular identifier from a template-switch 5' adaptor carrying 12 random nucleotides. Each sample yielded at least 3 million CDR3-containing paired-end reads. First-strand cDNA was synthesized from all RNA with the Mint cDNA synthesis kit, primed by a TRBC-specific oligonucleotide. All cDNA was treated with uracil-DNA glycosylase and then went through a first 18-cycle PCR with the universal primers M1SS and BC2_uni_R. The paper's processing steps were these. For normalization, 1 million high-quality reads were randomly selected from each sample, with every read carrying a distinct molecular identifier. Reads with shared molecular identifiers were discarded instead of being binned into consensus sequences. MiTCR, set to a Q25 quality threshold and the strictest error-elimination algorithm, was used for CDR3 identification, clonotype clustering and error correction. A nonparametric unseen species model with Euler transformation was used to estimate a lower bound on total TCR beta diversity. TCRdb passed the public sequencing reads through fastp at Q25 and MiXCR, retaining productive beta sequences. Merged by CDR3 protein, the rows form single entries marked with the most common genes and DNA. The V and J calls here are based on TCRdb, not the publication. Recorded for this sample are some 1.8 million distinct CDR3 sequences; roughly two fifths of them occurred a single time. The top ten clonotypes cover 20% to 25% of the sample.

The rearranged segments are TRBV9 and TRBJ2-1, and the D gene may be TRBD1, 5 bases matching. The TCR was taken from a human donor in good health. The sample consisted of blood. The CDR3 protein sequence reads: CASSARQTVKFF. The DNA is as follows: TGTGCCAGCAGCGCCCGACAGACGGTAAAGTTCTTC.